The TCR beta chain described here comes from a study of response to subunit inactivated influenza vaccine (dated by TCRdb to the late 2010s). Regarding the complete study: To follow how T cells responded to a trivalent subunit inactivated influenza vaccine, the researchers relied on deep quantitative profiling of the T cell receptor repertoire. The study at large found these results: According to the authors, only a limited number of new T cells may be recruited by each seasonal influenza vaccination.

This clonotype was counted only a few times. The antigen this receptor binds is unknown. No much larger clone is present one base from it, and per-base qualities are unavailable. The CDR3 holds 11 amino acids from the cysteine to the phenylalanine. Only the CDR3 region is kept as DNA, spanning 33 bases read in frame from base 1. The germline V gene sets CDR1 to MNHEY and CDR2 to SVGAGI. V lost 2 bases and J lost 9 bases, and the count of bases not matched to a germline gene is 0. The receptor library was made with RT-PCR. Sequencer: Illumina HiSeq 2500. In-frame beta chains were kept once TCRdb had trimmed the public reads at Q25 with fastp and called clones with MiXCR. One record per CDR3 amino acid sequence lists the most common genes and DNA. Here the sample has approximately 680,000 distinct CDR3 sequences; about 15% occur a single time. 11% of the sample rests with the top ten.

The sample was PBMCs from blood, taken 12 days after vaccination. The chain is made from TRBV6-5 and TRBJ2-5; a stretch of 7 junction bases matches TRBD2. This receptor was identified in a middle-aged man who received an inactivated influenza vaccine. Donor details come from another sample of the same person, matched by shared clones. Here the CDR3 is given as CASSYGGAQYF. DNA sequence: TGTGCCAGCAGTTACGGGGGGGCCCAGTACTTC.